The 28 T cell receptor beta chains given below trace back to one sample, sequenced in a study of graft-versus-host responses after intestinal transplantation. What these receptors recognize is not known. The table came from immunoSEQ multiplex PCR; TCRdb's copy has only in-frame clones and leaves some out. The sample shows about 110,000 clones, around 90% of them seen only once. Material: unstimulated CD4+ T cells sorted from spleen or lymph node cells, obtained before transplant. All receptors come from a human donor who was the organ donor for an intestinal transplant.

The genes are TRBV5-1 and TRBJ1-1; possibly TRBD1 for D (5 bases). The CDR3 is 14 amino acids. V was pared by 0 bases and J by 5 bases, with 11 bases between. The germline CDR1 and CDR2 sequences are SGHRS and YFSETQ. CDR3 nucleotides: TGCGCCAGCAGCTTGGCAGTCGGGGGGACTGAAGCTTTCTTT. As protein: CASSLAVGGTEAFF.

The chain combines TRBV5-4 with TRBJ2-1; D ambiguous. V dropped 1 base and J dropped 2 bases, with 10 bases sitting between them. Germline CDR1 SGHNT, CDR2 YYREEE (reference sequence). The CDR3 runs to 15 residues. The CDR3 loop reads CASSLYSTPYNEQFF. CDR3 bases: TGTGCCAGCAGCTTGTATAGCACCCCCTACAATGAGCAGTTCTTC.

Here the CDR3 reads CSEKRGDIQYF. In DNA, the CDR3 is TGCAGCGAGAAAAGGGGGGACATTCAGTACTTC. The chain carries TRBV20-1 and TRBJ2-4, with D perhaps matching TRBD1 or TRBD2 (6 bases each). The germline V gene has CDR1 DFQATT and CDR2 SNEGSKA (reference sequence). The CDR3 contains 11 residues.

The chain uses TRBV29-1 and TRBJ2-5; 10 nucleotides line up with TRBD1. Losses at the gene ends were 4 bases for V and 1 base for J; bases not matched to a gene: 0. This CDR3 spans 13 amino acids. Germline V gene sequence: CDR1 SQVTM, CDR2 ANQGSEA. CDR3 DNA sequence: TGCAGCGTTGGGACAGGGGGCCAAGAGACCCAGTACTTC. Translated, it gives CSVGTGGQETQYF.

The V call is TRBV28, the J call TRBJ2-3, with a weak D call TRBD2 (5 bases). This CDR3 spans 15 amino acids. With 2 bases removed from V and 0 bases from J, the gap between germline ends came to 9 bases. CDR1 and CDR2 (germline): MDHEN, SYDVKM. The CDR3 coding sequence is TGTGCCAGCAGTTTAGCGGGCTTGAGCACAGATACGCAGTATTTT. This translates into CASSLAGLSTDTQYF.

V usage is TRBV4-2 and J usage is TRBJ2-3; TRBD2 aligns across 11 bases. Germline V gene sequence: CDR1 LGHNA, CDR2 YNFKEQ. J gave up 2 bases and V 0 bases, and 1 base lay outside the gene matches. The CDR3 spans 16 residues. CDR3 in amino acids: CASSQELAGATDTQYF. CDR3 nucleotide sequence: TGTGCCAGCAGCCAAGAACTAGCGGGAGCCACAGATACGCAGTATTTT.

The chain has TRBV7-2 and TRBJ2-3, with 7 nucleotides matching TRBD1. In germline, CDR1 is SGHTA, CDR2 FQGNSA. The CDR3 has 15 residues. Trimming took 2 bases from V and 3 from J; bases not matched to a gene: 5. The CDR3: CASSLNRGKTDTQYF. CDR3 DNA: TGTGCCAGCAGCTTAAACAGGGGAAAGACAGATACGCAGTATTTT.

This chain connects TRBV18 to TRBJ2-7, with 11 bases aligning to TRBD1. Losses at the gene ends were 5 bases for V and 4 bases for J; bases not matched to a gene: 4. The CDR3 runs 14 residues. CDR1 KGHSH and CDR2 LQKENI come from the germline V gene. The CDR3 bases are TGTGCCAGCTCAGAAGGGACAGGGGGTTACGAGCAGTACTTC. Amino acid sequence: CASSEGTGGYEQYF.

This rearrangement joins TRBV30 to TRBJ1-4; 8 positions match TRBD1. Trimming cost V 3 bases and J 11 bases; bases outside gene matches: 5. Germline V CDR1 and CDR2: GTSNPN, SVGIG (reference sequence). The CDR3 is 12 amino acids. The CDR3 sequence is CAWSVAGGKLFF. CDR3 sequence (DNA): TGTGCCTGGAGCGTCGCAGGGGGCAAACTGTTTTTT.

The count of this clone is one. The gene calls are TRBV19 and TRBJ2-7, with D possibly being TRBD2 (6 bases). Trimming pared 3 bases from V and 0 bases from J, leaving 12 bases between. Germline CDR1 reads LNHDA; CDR2 reads SQIVND (reference sequence). The CDR3 totals 15 residues. The CDR3 is CASSMGTDLSYEQYF. In nucleotides, the CDR3 is TGTGCCAGTAGTATGGGGACTGATCTCTCCTACGAGCAGTACTTC.

The rearrangement joins TRBV19 to TRBJ1-2; possibly TRBD1 for D (5 bases). The CDR3 runs 14 residues. CDR1 and CDR2 from the germline V gene are LNHDA and SQIVND (reference sequence). V dropped 5 bases and J dropped 1 base, with 11 bases sitting between them. The CDR3 nucleotides are TGTGCCAGTAGTGCGGGGACTGTTAACTATGGCTACACCTTC. Its translation is CASSAGTVNYGYTF.

The chain employs TRBV5-6 and TRBJ2-3, with TRBD1 identical over 7 bases. The germline gives CDR1 SGHDT, CDR2 YYEEEE. The CDR3 has 17 residues. Trimming at V came to 2 bases and at J to 0 bases, leaving 9 bases not matched to a gene. The CDR3 DNA sequence: TGTGCCAGCAGCTTTCTATCGGGACAGACTAGCACAGATACGCAGTATTTT. It encodes CASSFLSGQTSTDTQYF.

A remark on this clone: A read error may account for a junction end that differs from germline. The V call is TRBV7-9, the J call TRBJ2-5, with TRBD2 matching over 9 bases. The CDR3 is 17 residues long. Germline assignment: CDR1 SEHNR and CDR2 FQNEAQ (reference sequence). CDR3 nucleotide sequence: TGTGTCAGCAGCTCCAGACTAGCGGCATTGAATCAAGAGACCCAGTACTTC. It translates to CVSSSRLAALNQETQYF. Drawing the rest from reference TRBV7-9 and TRBJ2-5, the complete variable domain is DTGVSQNPRHKITKRGQNVTFRCDPISEHNRLYWYRQTLGQGPEFLTYFQNEAQLEKSRLLSDRFSAERPKGSFSTLEIQRTEQGDSAMYLCVSSSRLAALNQETQYFGPGTRLLVL.

This clone has just one count. CDR3 residues: CASSSPLAETQYF. The CDR3 nucleotides read TGTGCCAGCAGTTCCCCGCTAGCGGAGACCCAGTACTTC. The V and J genes are TRBV6-5 and TRBJ2-5, with D possibly TRBD2 on 6 matching bases. The germline V and J ends were trimmed by 4 bases and 5 bases, with 11 bases remaining between them. The germline gives CDR1 MNHEY, CDR2 SVGAGI. This CDR3 comprises 13 residues.

This chain links TRBV25-1 with TRBJ2-1; 7 positions agree with TRBD2. CDR1 is MGHDK and CDR2 is SYGVNS in the germline V gene. This CDR3 contains 16 residues. With V trimmed by 6 bases and J by 8 bases, 16 bases remained unmatched. The CDR3 bases are TGTGCCAGCAGCCAAGAATGGACTAGAGGTAACGATGAGCAGTTCTTC. Residues: CASSQEWTRGNDEQFF.

This clone was seen just once. The rearrangement uses TRBV29-1 and TRBJ2-7; a possible D gene is TRBD1 (6 bases). V gave up 1 base and J gave up 7 bases, with 14 bases separating them. Germline loops: CDR1 SQVTM, CDR2 ANQGSEA. The length of the CDR3 is 13 residues. The CDR3 coding sequence is TGCAGCGTTGAAGGACAGGTAACCGGGGAGCAGTACTTC. Translation: CSVEGQVTGEQYF.

This chain links TRBV30 with TRBJ2-1; 12 nucleotides line up with TRBD2. Germline CDR1 reads GTSNPN; CDR2 reads SVGIG (reference sequence). CDR3 length: 14 residues. Trimming at V came to 7 bases and at J to 9 bases, leaving 10 bases not matched to a gene. DNA of the CDR3: TGTGCCTCGACCCTAGCGGGAGGGCCTGGTGAGCAGTTCTTC. Its translation is CASTLAGGPGEQFF. The whole variable domain, filled in from reference TRBV30 and TRBJ2-1, reads SQTIHQWPATLVQPVGSPLSLECTVEGTSNPNLYWYRQAAGRGLQLLFYSVGIGQISSEVPQNLSASRPQDRQFILSSKKLLLSDSGFYLCASTLAGGPGEQFFGPGTRLTVL.

CDR3: CASRPGLIENQPQHF. DNA for the CDR3: TGCGCCAGCAGGCCGGGACTCATTGAGAATCAGCCCCAGCATTTT. The chain links TRBV10-2 to TRBJ1-5; D is perhaps TRBD1 (5 bases). V gave up 6 bases and J gave up 4 bases, with 16 bases separating them. The CDR3 sequence is 15 residues long. Germline V gene data show CDR1 as WSHSY and CDR2 as SAAADI.

This clone came up once. CDR3 protein: CATLQGSPPYEQYF. DNA for the CDR3: TGTGCCACCTTACAGGGATCCCCACCTTACGAGCAGTACTTC. The chain joins TRBV19 to TRBJ2-7; D might be TRBD1 (6 bases). The V gene's germline CDR1 is LNHDA and CDR2 SQIVND (reference sequence). The CDR3 runs to 14 residues. Trimming stripped 10 bases from V and 4 bases from J, with 20 bases between.

The chain combines TRBV9 with TRBJ2-2, with a tentative D call TRBD2 (6 bases). The CDR3 totals 13 residues. Germline loops: CDR1 SGDLS, CDR2 YYNGEE. V lost 4 bases and J 4 bases, leaving 8 bases between the germline ends. The CDR3 sequence: CASSRDSTGELFF. CDR3 sequence (DNA): TGTGCCAGCAGCCGGGACTCCACCGGGGAGCTGTTTTTT.

V gene TRBV6-5 combines with J gene TRBJ2-7, with TRBD2 as a possible D gene (6 bases). CDR1 and CDR2 from the germline V gene are MNHEY and SVGAGI. Trimming pared 6 bases from V and 3 bases from J, leaving 12 bases between. This CDR3 is 13 amino acids long. CDR3 bases: TGTGCCAGCAGCCTAGCGCCTTTCTACGAGCAGTACTTC. Translated: CASSLAPFYEQYF.

The table lists this clone with a count of one. V and J are TRBV2 and TRBJ1-1, with D unclear. V was trimmed by 8 bases and J by 2 bases, leaving 18 bases between them. The germline V gene has CDR1 SNHLY and CDR2 FYNNEI. The CDR3 spans 15 residues. The CDR3 region is CASSSQRRLNTEAFF. The CDR3 bases are TGTGCCAGCTCCTCACAACGACGACTTAACACTGAAGCTTTCTTT. Combining the CDR3 with reference TRBV2 and TRBJ1-1 gives the whole variable domain EPEVTQTPSHQVTQMGQEVILRCVPISNHLYFYWYRQILGQKVEFLVSFYNNEISEKSEIFDDQFSVERPDGSNFTLKIRSTKLEDSAMYFCASSSQRRLNTEAFFGQGTRLTVV.

The rearrangement uses TRBV7-3 and TRBJ2-7; maybe TRBD1 (6 bases). The CDR3 contains 14 residues. Trimming shortened V by 2 bases and J by 2 bases, and 10 bases separated the two germline ends. Germline V lookup: CDR1 SGHTA, CDR2 FQGTGA. CDR3 in amino acids: CASSLVQGPYEQYF. CDR3 sequence (DNA): TGTGCCAGCAGCTTAGTTCAGGGGCCCTACGAGCAGTACTTC.

The chain recombines TRBV29-1 with TRBJ2-1; D is unclear. Germline assignment: CDR1 SQVTM and CDR2 ANQGSEA. The V gene lost 2 bases and the J gene lost 1 base, with 15 bases spanning the gap. The CDR3 totals 16 residues. The CDR3 sequence: CSVESAAVRSYNEQFF. DNA of the CDR3: TGCAGCGTTGAATCGGCCGCTGTTAGATCCTACAATGAGCAGTTCTTC.

The chain combines TRBV19 with TRBJ2-5, with 12 nucleotides matching TRBD2. The CDR3 contains 15 residues. Germline CDR1 and CDR2: LNHDA and SQIVND (reference sequence). The V segment lost 5 bases and the J segment 4 bases; nucleotides outside the gene matches: 5. CDR3 amino acids: CASSQPTSGRETQYF. The CDR3 bases are TGTGCCAGTAGTCAACCGACTAGCGGGAGAGAGACCCAGTACTTC.

The CDR3: CASSFFWADTQYF. The CDR3 DNA reads TGTGCCAGCAGCTTTTTCTGGGCAGATACGCAGTATTTT. The rearrangement uses TRBV7-2 and TRBJ2-3; D unresolved. CDR3 length: 13 amino acids. The V gene lost 3 bases and the J gene lost 4 bases, with 8 bases spanning the gap. CDR1 and CDR2 (germline): SGHTA, FQGNSA. Combining the CDR3 with reference TRBV7-2 and TRBJ2-3 gives the whole variable domain GAGVSQSPSNKVTEKGKDVELRCDPISGHTALYWYRQSLGQGLEFLIYFQGNSAPDKSGLPSDRFSAERTGGSVSTLTIQRTQQEDSAVYLCASSFFWADTQYFGPGTRLTVL.

The chain is built from TRBV6-1 and TRBJ2-2, with 8 nucleotides matching TRBD2. Germline assignment: CDR1 MNHNS and CDR2 SASEGT. V trimming: 6 bases; J trimming: 7 bases; junction bases outside the gene matches: 7. CDR3 length equals 14 residues. The CDR3 bases are TGTGCCAGCAGGCGAGCGGGAGTGCACGGGGAGCTGTTTTTT. Its translation is CASRRAGVHGELFF.

The table lists this clone with a count of one. This chain uses TRBV28 with TRBJ2-7; 8 nucleotides line up with TRBD2. Trimming at V came to 2 bases and at J to 7 bases, leaving 7 bases not matched to a gene. Germline V gives CDR1 MDHEN, CDR2 SYDVKM. CDR3 length: 14 amino acids. This CDR3 is CASSLMERELEQYF. In DNA form, the CDR3 reads TGTGCCAGCAGTTTAATGGAGCGGGAGTTGGAGCAGTACTTC.